These 8 T cell receptor beta chains share one sample of origin, sequenced in a study of CXCR3-negative and CXCR3-positive naive CD8 T cells. Preparation of TRB cDNA libraries relied on 5' RACE carrying UMI labels. TCRdb reanalyzed the 5' RACE reads and collapses them to one entry per CDR3 protein, without DNA. Its clone listing holds 38,000 or so distinct CDR3 sequences. The sample taken for sequencing was naive CXCR3- CD8+ T cells from blood. Subset of the sample: CD45RO-CCR7+CD27+CD95- naive CD8+ T cells lacking CXCR3 (TNR3-). Receptors were obtained from a human donor in good health. Some clones in this sample may be carry-over from other donors' samples.

This chain joins TRBV4-3 and TRBJ2-5; the D call from TCRdb, TRBD1, cannot be confirmed without DNA. In germline, CDR1 is LGHNA, CDR2 YSLEER. The CDR3 consists of 14 residues. The CDR3 reads CASSQDTGEETQYF.

This clonotype counts as medium-sized by frequency. The V call is TRBV6-5, the J call TRBJ2-2; there is no DNA to check the TCRdb D call of TRBD1. CDR1 is MNHEY, CDR2 SVGAGI, per germline. This CDR3 comprises 14 residues. The CDR3 loop is CASSGTGGPEELFF.

This chain uses TRBV12-3 or TRBV12-4 with TRBJ2-3; without DNA, the TCRdb call of TRBD1 cannot be checked. The CDR3 sequence is 16 residues long. CDR3 residues: CASKDLWDRATDTQYF.

The rearrangement joins TRBV5-5 to TRBJ2-7; TCRdb's assignment of TRBD1 cannot be checked, as there is no DNA. Germline V gene data show CDR1 as SGHKS and CDR2 as YYEKEE (reference sequence). The CDR3 has 14 amino acids. The CDR3: CASSRGLSSYEQYF.

The genes are TRBV12-3 or TRBV12-4 and TRBJ2-7; TCRdb reports TRBD1, a call that lacks DNA to check it against. CDR3 size: 14 residues. CDR3 sequence: CASTPGQGKYEQYF.

The chain links TRBV7-9 to TRBJ1-1. The CDR3 has 14 residues. Germline CDR1 and CDR2: SEHNR and FQNEAQ (reference sequence). Here the CDR3 reads CASSLGGGGTEAFF.

J is TRBJ2-4 and V is TRBV6-5; TCRdb names TRBD2, which stays unverified in the absence of DNA. Germline lookup yields CDR1 MNHEY and CDR2 SVGAGI. The CDR3 runs to 15 residues. CDR3 in amino acids: CASSTHPGTTNIQYF.

The chain employs TRBV20-1 and TRBJ1-1. The CDR3 has 14 amino acids. Germline CDR1 reads DFQATT; CDR2 reads SNEGSKA (reference sequence). Here the CDR3 reads CSASRNRENTEAFF.